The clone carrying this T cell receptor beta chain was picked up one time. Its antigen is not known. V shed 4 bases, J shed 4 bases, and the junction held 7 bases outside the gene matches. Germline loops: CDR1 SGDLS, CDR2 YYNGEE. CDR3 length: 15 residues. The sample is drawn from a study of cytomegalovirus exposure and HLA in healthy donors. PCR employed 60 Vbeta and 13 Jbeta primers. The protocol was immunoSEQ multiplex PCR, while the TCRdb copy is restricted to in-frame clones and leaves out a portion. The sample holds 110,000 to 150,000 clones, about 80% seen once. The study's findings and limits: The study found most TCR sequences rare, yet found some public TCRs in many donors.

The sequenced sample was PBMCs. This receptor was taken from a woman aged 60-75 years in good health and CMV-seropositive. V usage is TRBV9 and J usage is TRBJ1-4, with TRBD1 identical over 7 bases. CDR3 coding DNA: TGTGCCAGCAGCTCGCAGACAGGGCTTAATGAAAAACTGTTTTTT. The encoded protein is CASSSQTGLNEKLFF.